The following is a T cell receptor (beta chain) sequence with its context. Its antigen is undetermined. Germline CDR1 SQVTM, CDR2 ANQGSEA. Unmatched junction bases numbered 4, after V lost 5 bases and J lost 4 bases. The CDR3 extends over 12 amino acids. The table came from immunoSEQ multiplex PCR; TCRdb's copy has only in-frame clones and leaves some out. This sample has 140,000 to 150,000 clones, with approximately 91% found just once. These data belong to a study of T cell responses to AZD1222 COVID-19 vaccine. Whole-study results and caveats: Spike-specific TCR breadth and depth went up after people got two AZD1222 doses. In all cases, repertoires were sampled only after the peak T cell response.

This rearrangement joins TRBV29-1 to TRBJ2-5; 7 nucleotides align to TRBD1. The input for sequencing was peripheral blood, taken 28 days after the second AZD1222 dose. The origin of this receptor is an adult who received the AZD1222 COVID-19 vaccine. The CDR3 DNA follows: TGCAGCGTTTTACAGGGGCCAGAGACCCAGTACTTC. Protein sequence: CSVLQGPETQYF.